This T cell receptor (beta chain) came from a study of blood T cell repertoires in COVID-19. Of note for this clone: One end of the junction is discordant with germline, which a read error may explain.

Here immunoSEQ multiplex PCR was the method, and the copy in TCRdb shows in-frame clones only, minus some. The sample comprises roughly 500,000 clones, roughly 87% of which are singletons, and about 0.91% rests with the top ten. Germline assignment: CDR1 SGHRS and CDR2 YFSETQ. There are 16 residues in the CDR3. The Seattle site enrolled patients during active infection and followed them longitudinally. This chain links TRBV5-1 with TRBJ2-3; possible D gene TRBD1, 5 bases. Sequencing input: peripheral blood. This receptor was obtained from a man aged 18 to 29 with COVID-19, enrolled during active disease. The CDR3 DNA sequence: TGCGCTAGCAGCGATACAGGCGGCGGTACAACAGATACGCAGTATTTT. It yields the protein CASSDTGGGTTDTQYF.